This T cell receptor beta chain originates from a study of T-cell reconstitution after alpha-beta-depleted transplantation in children. This CDR3 comprises 15 residues. Trimming stripped 7 bases from V and 0 bases from J, with 12 bases between. Looked up from germline, CDR1 is MNHNS and CDR2 is SASEGT. The TCRbeta library was prepared with unique molecular identifiers. TCRdb itself ran the PCR reads through MiXCR, one entry per CDR3 protein. The sample includes 250,000 to 400,000 distinct CDR3 sequences, around 25% of them seen just once. This clonotype has only a few counts. The specimen was PBMCs, mostly from graft donor cells, collected 180 days after TCRalphabeta/CD19-depleted stem cell transplant. V is TRBV6-1 and J is TRBJ2-2; D possibly matches TRBD1 or TRBD2 (5 bases each). The clonotype originates from a male patient aged 10-17 years who had a stem cell transplant for acute lymphoblastic leukemia, so the T cells may come from the graft donor. DNA of the CDR3: TGTGCCAGCACTGTCGAGGGGACGAACACCGGGGAGCTGTTTTTT. Amino acid sequence: CASTVEGTNTGELFF.